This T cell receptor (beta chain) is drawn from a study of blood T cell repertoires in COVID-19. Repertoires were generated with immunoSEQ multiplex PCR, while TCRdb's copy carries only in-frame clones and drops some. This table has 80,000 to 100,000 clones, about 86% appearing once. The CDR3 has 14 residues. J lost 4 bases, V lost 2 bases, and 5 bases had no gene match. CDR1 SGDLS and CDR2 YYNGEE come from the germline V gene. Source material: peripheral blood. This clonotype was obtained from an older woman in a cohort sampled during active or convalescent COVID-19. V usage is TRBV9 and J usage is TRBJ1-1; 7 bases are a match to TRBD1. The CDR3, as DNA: TGTGCCAGCAGCGTTACAGGGGTCAGCACTGAAGCTTTCTTT. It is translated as CASSVTGVSTEAFF.